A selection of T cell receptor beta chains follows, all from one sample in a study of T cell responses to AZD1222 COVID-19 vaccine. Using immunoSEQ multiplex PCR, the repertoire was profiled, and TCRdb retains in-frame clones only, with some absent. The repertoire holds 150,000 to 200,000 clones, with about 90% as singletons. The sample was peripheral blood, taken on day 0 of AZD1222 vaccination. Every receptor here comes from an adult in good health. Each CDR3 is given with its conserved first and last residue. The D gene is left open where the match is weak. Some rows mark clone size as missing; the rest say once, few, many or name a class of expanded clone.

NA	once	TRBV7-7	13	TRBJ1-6	CASSRDYNSPLHF	TGTGCTAGTAGTCGAGACTATAATTCACCCCTCCACTTT
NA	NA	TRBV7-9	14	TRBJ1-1	CASSLSGMNTEAFF	TGTGCCAGCAGCTTGAGCGGTATGAACACTGAAGCTTTCTTT
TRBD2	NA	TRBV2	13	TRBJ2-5	CASSEGLAETQYF	TGTGCCAGCAGTGAGGGACTAGCGGAGACCCAGTACTTC
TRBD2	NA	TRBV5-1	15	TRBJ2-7	CASSPGTSGGPGQYF	TGCGCCAGCAGCCCTGGGACTAGCGGGGGGCCGGGGCAGTACTTC
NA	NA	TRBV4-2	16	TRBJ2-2	CASSQDNGLGTGELFF	TGTGCCAGCAGCCAAGATAATGGTTTGGGCACCGGGGAGCTGTTTTTT
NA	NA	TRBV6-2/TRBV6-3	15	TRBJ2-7	CASSGRDSMFYEQYF	TGTGCCAGCAGTGGCCGGGACTCAATGTTCTACGAGCAGTACTTC
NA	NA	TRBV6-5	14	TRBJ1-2	CASSPQERNYGYTF	TGTGCCAGCAGTCCCCAGGAGAGGAACTATGGCTACACCTTC
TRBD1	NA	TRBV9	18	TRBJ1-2	CASSAQGTASPGGYGYTF	TGTGCCAGCAGCGCCCAAGGGACAGCGTCTCCTGGGGGCTATGGCTACACCTTC
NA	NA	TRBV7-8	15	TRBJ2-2	CASSFSGPNTGELFF	TGTGCCAGCAGCTTTAGCGGACCCAACACCGGGGAGCTGTTTTTT
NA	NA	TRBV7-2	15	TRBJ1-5	CASSLAGPRGQPQHF	TGTGCCAGCAGCTTAGCGGGGCCCAGGGGTCAGCCCCAGCATTTT
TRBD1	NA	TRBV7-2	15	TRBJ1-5	CASSLQGTGNQPQHF	TGTGCCAGCAGCCTACAGGGGACGGGCAATCAGCCCCAGCATTTT
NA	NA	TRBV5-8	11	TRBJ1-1	CASGSTLGAFF	TGTGCCAGCGGATCCACGCTTGGAGCTTTCTTT
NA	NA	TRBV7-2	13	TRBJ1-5	CASSFSLNQPQHF	TGTGCCAGCAGCTTTAGCCTCAATCAGCCCCAGCATTTT
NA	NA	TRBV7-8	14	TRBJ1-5	CASRLGASNQPQHF	TGTGCCAGCAGATTAGGGGCTAGCAATCAGCCCCAGCATTTT
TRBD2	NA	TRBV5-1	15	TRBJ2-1	CASSLSGGASNEQFF	TGCGCCAGCAGCCTTAGCGGGGGGGCTTCGAATGAGCAGTTCTTC
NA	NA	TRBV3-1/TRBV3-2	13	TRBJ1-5	CASSQDLNQPQHF	TGTGCCAGCAGCCAAGATCTGAATCAGCCCCAGCATTTT
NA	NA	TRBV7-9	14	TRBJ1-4	CASSLAGPAEKLFF	TGTGCCAGCAGCTTAGCCGGACCCGCTGAAAAACTGTTTTTT
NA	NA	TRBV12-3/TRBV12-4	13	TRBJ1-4	CASSYREGGKLFF	TGTGCCAGCAGTTACAGGGAAGGCGGAAAACTGTTTTTT
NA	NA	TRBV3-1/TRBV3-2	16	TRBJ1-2	CASSLEGGYGNYGYTF	TGTGCCAGCAGCCTTGAGGGGGGGTACGGCAACTATGGCTACACCTTC
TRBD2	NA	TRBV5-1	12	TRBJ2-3	CASSFTGGTQYF	TGCGCCAGCAGCTTCACGGGGGGTACGCAGTATTTT
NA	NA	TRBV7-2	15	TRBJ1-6	CASSLRPVGNSPLHF	TGTGCCAGCAGCTTAAGACCAGTAGGGAATTCACCCCTCCACTTT
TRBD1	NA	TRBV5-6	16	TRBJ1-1	CASSLVWTGLSTEAFF	TGTGCCAGCAGCTTGGTCTGGACAGGGCTAAGTACTGAAGCTTTCTTT
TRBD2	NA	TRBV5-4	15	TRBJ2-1	CASSSTSGGWDEQFF	TGTGCCAGCAGTTCGACTAGCGGGGGGTGGGATGAGCAGTTCTTC
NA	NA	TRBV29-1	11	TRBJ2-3	CSGGRTDTQYF	TGCAGCGGTGGCAGGACAGATACGCAGTATTTT
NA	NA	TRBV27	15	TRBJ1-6	CASRIGVSLNSPLHF	TGTGCCAGCAGAATAGGGGTATCCCTTAATTCACCCCTCCACTTT
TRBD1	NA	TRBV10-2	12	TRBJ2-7	CASTSDRAEQYF	TGCGCCAGCACTTCGGACAGGGCCGAGCAGTACTTC
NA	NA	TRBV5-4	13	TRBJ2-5	CASSLLGGETQYF	TGTGCCAGCAGCTTGTTGGGTGGAGAGACCCAGTACTTC
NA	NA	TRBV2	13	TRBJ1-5	CASSEGAGQPQHF	TGTGCCAGCAGTGAGGGAGCCGGGCAGCCCCAGCATTTT
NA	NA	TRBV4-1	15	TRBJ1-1	CASSLSQGINTEAFF	TGCGCCAGCAGCCTTTCGCAGGGAATAAACACTGAAGCTTTCTTT
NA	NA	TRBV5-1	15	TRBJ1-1	CASNGAHSSSTEAFF	TGCGCCAGCAACGGAGCCCACTCGAGTAGCACTGAAGCTTTCTTT
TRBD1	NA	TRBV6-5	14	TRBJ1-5	CASRKGQGEQPQHF	TGTGCCAGCAGAAAGGGACAGGGGGAGCAGCCCCAGCATTTT
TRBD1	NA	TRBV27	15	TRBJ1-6	CASSPRQGWNSPLHF	TGTGCCAGCAGTCCCCGACAGGGATGGAATTCACCCCTCCACTTT
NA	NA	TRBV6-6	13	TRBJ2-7	CASSYSGSYEQYF	TGTGCCAGCAGTTACTCGGGCTCCTACGAGCAGTACTTC
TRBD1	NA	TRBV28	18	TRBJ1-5	CASTKVRQGPGSNQPQHF	TGTGCCAGCACCAAAGTGCGACAGGGCCCGGGGAGCAATCAGCCCCAGCATTTT
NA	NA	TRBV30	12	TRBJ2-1	CAWSTQGYEQFF	TGTGCCTGGAGTACTCAGGGCTATGAGCAGTTCTTC
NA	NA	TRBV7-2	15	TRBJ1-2	CASSQFPGPDYGYTF	TGTGCCAGCAGCCAGTTTCCCGGGCCCGACTATGGCTACACCTTC
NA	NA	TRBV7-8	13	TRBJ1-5	CASSLAEGQPQHF	TGTGCCAGCAGCTTAGCGGAGGGTCAGCCCCAGCATTTT
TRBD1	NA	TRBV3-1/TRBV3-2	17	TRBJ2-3	CASSQGPGTGGTDTQYF	TGTGCCAGCAGCCAAGGTCCGGGGACAGGAGGGACAGATACGCAGTATTTT
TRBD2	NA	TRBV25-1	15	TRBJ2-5	CASSESGRGQETQYF	TGTGCCAGCAGTGAATCTGGGCGGGGGCAAGAGACCCAGTACTTC
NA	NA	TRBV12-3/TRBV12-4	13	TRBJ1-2	CASQGRPNYGYTF	TGTGCCAGCCAGGGCAGACCTAACTATGGCTACACCTTC
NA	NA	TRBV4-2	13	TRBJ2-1	CASSPRGGNEQFF	TGTGCCAGCAGCCCCAGGGGTGGCAATGAGCAGTTCTTC
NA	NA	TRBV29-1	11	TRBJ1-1	CSVRGSTEAFF	TGCAGCGTTCGAGGGAGCACTGAAGCTTTCTTT
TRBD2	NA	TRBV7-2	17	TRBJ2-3	CASSLGLAGGYTDTQYF	TGTGCCAGCAGCTTAGGACTAGCGGGAGGGTACACAGATACGCAGTATTTT
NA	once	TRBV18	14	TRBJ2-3	CASSAAPGPDTQYF	TGTGCCAGCTCAGCTGCCCCCGGGCCAGATACGCAGTATTTT
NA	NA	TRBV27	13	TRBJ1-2	CASSLGSDYGYTF	TGTGCCAGCAGTTTAGGGTCCGACTATGGCTACACCTTC
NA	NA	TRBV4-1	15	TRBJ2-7	CASSPLPGPNYEQYF	TGCGCCAGCAGCCCGCTTCCGGGACCCAACTACGAGCAGTACTTC
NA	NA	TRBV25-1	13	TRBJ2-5	CASSPTGRETQYF	TGTGCCAGCAGTCCGACGGGTCGAGAGACCCAGTACTTC
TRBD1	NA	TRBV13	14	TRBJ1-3	CASSTGQGANTIYF	TGTGCCAGCAGCACCGGACAGGGGGCGAACACCATATATTTT
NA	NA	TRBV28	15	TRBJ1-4	CASSLAEVGNEKLFF	TGTGCCAGCAGTTTGGCGGAAGTCGGAAATGAAAAACTGTTTTTT
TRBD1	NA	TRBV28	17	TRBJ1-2	CASSSPGQGARDYGYTF	TGTGCCAGCAGTTCGCCGGGACAGGGGGCGCGGGACTATGGCTACACCTTC
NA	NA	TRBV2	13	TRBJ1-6	CALARGINSPLHF	TGTGCTCTGGCGAGGGGGATTAATTCACCCCTCCACTTT
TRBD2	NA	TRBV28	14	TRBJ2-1	CASSLIGTSGQKFF	TGTGCCAGCAGTTTAATTGGGACTAGCGGACAGAAGTTCTTC
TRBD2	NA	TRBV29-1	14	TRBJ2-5	CSLYSGRAGETQYF	TGCAGCTTATATAGCGGGAGGGCCGGGGAGACCCAGTACTTC